The clone carrying this T cell receptor beta chain came up a few times. The antigen is unknown. Trimming pared 3 bases from V and 0 bases from J, leaving 14 bases between. This CDR3 has 17 residues. Germline CDR1 is ENHRY and CDR2 is SYGVKD. This record comes from a study of identical twins. Findings of the study overall: Invariant MAIT and iNKT cells may have partly biased zero-insertion analyses.

TCRdb independently ran MiXCR on the 5' RACE reads; one entry per CDR3 protein. The top ten hold approximately 8.2% of the sample, which has some 260,000 distinct CDR3 sequences, 11% to 15% seen once. The sample comprised memory (CD45RO+) T cells sorted from blood. The chain recombines TRBV10-3 with TRBJ2-2; D is unresolved. This TCR came from a woman aged 18 to 35 in good health. Written as DNA, the CDR3 is TGTGCCATCAGTGATTCGAGTCGACTCGCGAACACCGGGGAGCTGTTTTTT. Its translation is CAISDSSRLANTGELFF.